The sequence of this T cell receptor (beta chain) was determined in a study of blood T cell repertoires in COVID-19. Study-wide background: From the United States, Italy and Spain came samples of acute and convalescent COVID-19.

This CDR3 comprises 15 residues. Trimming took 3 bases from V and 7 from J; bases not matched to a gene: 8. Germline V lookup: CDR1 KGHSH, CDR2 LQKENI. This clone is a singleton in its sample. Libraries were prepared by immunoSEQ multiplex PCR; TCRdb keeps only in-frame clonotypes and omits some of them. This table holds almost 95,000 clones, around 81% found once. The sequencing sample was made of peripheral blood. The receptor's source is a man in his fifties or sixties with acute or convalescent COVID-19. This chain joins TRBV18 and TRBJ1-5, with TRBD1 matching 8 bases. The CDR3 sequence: CASSPRQGRSQPQHF. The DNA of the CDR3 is TGTGCCAGCTCACCCAGACAGGGGAGAAGCCAGCCCCAGCATTTT.